The 9 T cell receptor beta chains below all came from one sample that was sequenced in a study of spatial heterogeneity in lung cancer. MiXCR, applied by TCRdb to the 5' RACE reads, yields one record per CDR3 protein. This sample has fewer than 30,000 distinct CDR3 sequences, with approximately 6% found just once. Time point: blood at routine non-recurrence follow-up after resection. Whole RNA came from tumor, nontumor lung or frozen PBMC and was sequenced without being sorted. The input for sequencing was PBMCs, taken at follow-up. The receptor source for this set is a male donor with early-stage non-small cell lung cancer.

J is TRBJ2-7 and V is TRBV24-1, with D tentatively TRBD2 (6 bases). Trimming cost V 11 bases and J 2 bases, with 21 bases left between them. There are 15 residues in the CDR3. Per the germline V gene, CDR1 is KGHDR and CDR2 is SFDVKD. CDR3 in DNA: TGTGCCAACACCGGAGGGATGTACCGACCCTACGAGCAGTACGTC. Its translation: CANTGGMYRPYEQYV.

This clonotype appeared many times. The chain combines TRBV29-1 with TRBJ1-3; a possible D gene is TRBD1 (5 bases). The germline CDR1 and CDR2 sequences are SQVTM and ANQGSEA. V was shortened by 3 bases and J by 0 bases, with 6 bases between the two germline ends. This CDR3 is 13 amino acids long. The CDR3 is CSVDRDSGNTIYF. The CDR3 nucleotides read TGCAGCGTTGACAGGGACTCTGGAAACACCATATATTTT. Combining the CDR3 with reference TRBV29-1 and TRBJ1-3 gives the whole variable domain SAVISQKPSRDICQRGTSLTIQCQVDSQVTMMFWYRQQPGQSLTLIATANQGSEATYESGFVIDKFPISRPNLTFSTLTVSNMSPEDSSIYLCSVDRDSGNTIYFGEGSWLTVV.

This clonotype was seen more than once but under ten times. The chain recombines TRBV7-8 with TRBJ2-7, with 8 positions matching TRBD2. The CDR3 is 15 residues long. Trimming removed 7 bases from V and 2 bases from J; junction bases left unmatched: 10. CDR1 and CDR2 (germline): SGHVS, FQNEAQ. CDR3 sequence: CASTPDTSGPYEQYV. CDR3 nucleotides: TGTGCCAGCACCCCGGACACTAGCGGCCCCTACGAGCAGTACGTC.

As to this clonotype: This likely comes from a read error, as the CDR3 has no conserved phenylalanine or tryptophan at its end. This CDR3 is CASSLGGTQYS. In nucleotides, the CDR3 is TGTGCCAGCAGCCTCGGGGGTACGCAGTATTCT. This chain connects TRBV27 to TRBJ2-3, with D perhaps TRBD2 (6 bases). This CDR3 has 11 amino acids. CDR1 MNHEY and CDR2 SMNVEV come from the germline V gene (reference sequence). Trimming took 6 bases from V and 8 from J, leaving 9 bases between them.

In its sample, this clonotype was seen many times. The rearrangement joins TRBV20-1 to TRBJ2-1, with D possibly matching TRBD2 (6 bases). The CDR3 has 14 amino acids. CDR1 is DFQATT and CDR2 is SNEGSKA in the germline V gene (reference sequence). The V gene lost 3 bases and the J gene lost 10 bases, with 19 bases spanning the gap. The CDR3 DNA reads as TGCAGTGCTAGTGAGTACACTCCTCGGGGGGAGCAGTTCTTC. It codes for CSASEYTPRGEQFF.

This clonotype was seen ten or more times. This sequence joins TRBV9 and TRBJ2-7, with 11 nucleotides matching TRBD1. Trimming removed 3 bases from V and 3 bases from J; junction bases left unmatched: 5. This CDR3 has 15 amino acids. Germline assignment: CDR1 SGDLS and CDR2 YYNGEE. The CDR3 protein is CASSGTGGAFYEQYF. CDR3 bases: TGTGCCAGCAGCGGGACAGGGGGCGCTTTCTACGAGCAGTACTTC.

This clonotype was counted many times. The chain combines TRBV28 with TRBJ2-5; D not resolved. Germline V lookup: CDR1 MDHEN, CDR2 SYDVKM. V was shortened by 3 bases and J by 5 bases, with 7 bases between the two germline ends. CDR3 length equals 12 residues. The CDR3 DNA is TGTGCCAGCAGTTTGTTGAAGGAGACCCAGTACTTC. It is translated as CASSLLKETQYF.

The rearrangement links TRBV30 to TRBJ1-5; perhaps TRBD1 as D (6 bases). Germline V CDR1 and CDR2: GTSNPN, SVGIG (reference sequence). V lost 3 bases and J lost 3, with 15 bases in between. The CDR3 has 15 amino acids. The CDR3 sequence is CAWSFPGVFNQPQHF. CDR3 coding DNA: TGTGCCTGGAGCTTCCCAGGGGTTTTCAATCAGCCCCAGCATTTT.

This clonotype was seen only a few times. The genes are TRBV10-3 and TRBJ2-7; the D gene is possibly TRBD1 (5 bases). The CDR3 spans 13 residues. CDR1 and CDR2 (germline): ENHRY, SYGVKD. V was clipped by 4 bases and J by 4 bases, with 11 bases between them. The CDR3 region has the DNA TGTGCCATCAGTGTGACAGAACCATACGAGCAGTACGTC. Translated, it gives CAISVTEPYEQYV.